A single sample gave rise to the 24 T cell receptor beta chains below, sequenced in a study of shared clonotypes between healthy human individuals. The method was immunoSEQ multiplex PCR; TCRdb's version includes in-frame clones alone and lacks a portion of them. The sample lists about 2.3 million clones; approximately 95% were seen once. The source material was naive CD4+ T cells from PBMCs. Regarding subset: CD45RA+ positively selected. The receptors shown here come from a man aged 18 to 29 in good health. Some clones in this sample may be carry-over from other donors' samples.

The chain joins TRBV11-2 to TRBJ1-1; D not certain. Germline CDR1 SGHAT, CDR2 FQNNGV. Between the trimmed V and J ends, which lost 4 bases and 7 bases, there was a span of 16 bases. The CDR3 length is 14 residues. The CDR3 spells CASSYSSRVNEAFF. CDR3 nucleotides: TGTGCCAGCAGCTATTCAAGTCGAGTTAATGAAGCTTTCTTT.

The chain combines TRBV6-6 with TRBJ2-7; 7 bases line up with TRBD1. The CDR3 contains 15 residues. After removal of 4 bases from V and 2 bases from J, the junction contained 8 bases not matched to a gene. Germline lookup yields CDR1 MNHNY and CDR2 SVGAGI (reference sequence). The CDR3 is CASSLRSDRAYEQYF. As DNA, the CDR3 is TGTGCCAGCAGTTTACGGAGCGACAGGGCCTACGAGCAGTACTTC.

The V call is TRBV5-6, the J call TRBJ2-5; no definite D call. This CDR3 has 15 amino acids. V was cut by 1 base and J by 2 bases, with 12 bases left in between. Germline lookup yields CDR1 SGHDT and CDR2 YYEEEE. The CDR3 DNA is TGTGCCAGCAGCTTGATGGCAGGACCTCAAGAGACCCAGTACTTC. Encoded protein: CASSLMAGPQETQYF.

This chain joins TRBV12-5 and TRBJ2-5; TRBD2 matches 15 bases. This CDR3 comprises 18 residues. V trimming: 4 bases; J trimming: 3 bases; junction bases outside the gene matches: 9. CDR1 is LGHNT, CDR2 FRNRAP, per germline. CDR3 DNA sequence: TGTGCTAGTGGTTCCGGACTAGCGGGAGGGCCAAGGGAAGAGACCCAGTACTTC. Translated: CASGSGLAGGPREETQYF.

This clone was recorded only once. The J gene is TRBJ2-5, the V gene TRBV28; TRBD2 matches at 9 bases. Germline V CDR1 and CDR2: MDHEN, SYDVKM. This CDR3 has 16 residues. The V gene end was trimmed by 6 bases and the J gene end by 5 bases; junction bases not matched to a gene: 13. The CDR3: CASSPRGGRAPETQYF. CDR3 nucleotides: TGTGCCAGCAGCCCGAGGGGCGGGAGGGCCCCTGAGACCCAGTACTTC.

The chain uses TRBV19 and TRBJ2-7, with TRBD2 matching 13 bases. Trimming took 6 bases from V and 3 from J; bases not matched to a gene: 5. Germline assignment: CDR1 LNHDA and CDR2 SQIVND (reference sequence). CDR3 length: 15 residues. The CDR3 loop reads CASSVLAGGIYEQYF. Here the CDR3 DNA reads TGTGCCAGTAGCGTACTAGCGGGAGGGATCTACGAGCAGTACTTC.

With regard to this clone: This CDR3 is also generated by other DNA sequences in the sample. The gene calls are TRBV5-1 and TRBJ2-1; D is undetermined. The V gene's germline CDR1 is SGHRS and CDR2 YFSETQ. V was cut by 0 bases and J by 5 bases, with 6 bases left in between. CDR3 length: 13 amino acids. The CDR3 protein is CASSLGWNNEQFF. The CDR3 DNA reads as TGCGCCAGCAGCTTGGGGTGGAACAATGAGCAGTTCTTC. Drawing the rest from reference TRBV5-1 and TRBJ2-1, the complete variable domain is KAGVTQTPRYLIKTRGQQVTLSCSPISGHRSVSWYQQTPGQGLQFLFEYFSETQRNKGNFPGRFSGRQFSNSRSEMNVSTLELGDSALYLCASSLGWNNEQFFGPGTRLTVL.

V is TRBV5-4 and J is TRBJ2-3, with 13 nucleotides matching TRBD2. Trimming cost V 5 bases and J 1 base; bases outside gene matches: 7. This CDR3 has 17 amino acids. Germline assignment: CDR1 SGHNT and CDR2 YYREEE (reference sequence). The CDR3 sequence is CASRSGLAGVRTDTQYF. CDR3 in DNA: TGTGCCAGCAGATCAGGACTAGCGGGAGTTCGCACAGATACGCAGTATTTT.

The rearrangement links TRBV7-2 to TRBJ2-7; 10 nucleotides agree with TRBD1. V was pared by 2 bases and J by 1 base, with 8 bases of the junction left unmatched. In germline, CDR1 is SGHTA, CDR2 FQGNSA. The CDR3 contains 17 residues. CDR3 in amino acids: CASSLRPGQGLSYEQYF. The CDR3 region has the DNA TGTGCCAGCAGCTTAAGGCCGGGACAGGGGCTATCCTACGAGCAGTACTTC.

This clone was found a few times. The J gene is TRBJ2-3, the V gene TRBV7-8; 10 bases map to TRBD2. This CDR3 is 17 amino acids long. The junction had 8 bases not matched to a gene; V was cut back by 5 bases and J by 0 bases. Germline assignment: CDR1 SGHVS and CDR2 FQNEAQ. The CDR3 reads CASSTLAGVGSTDTQYF. In DNA form, the CDR3 reads TGTGCCAGCAGCACGCTAGCGGGGGTGGGGAGCACAGATACGCAGTATTTT.

V gene TRBV2 combines with J gene TRBJ2-5, with no clear D. Germline V CDR1 and CDR2: SNHLY, FYNNEI. The V and J ends lost 6 bases and 4 bases respectively, with 9 bases between them. The length of the CDR3 is 12 residues. CDR3 coding DNA: TGTGCCAGCAGGAAGGAACCAGAGACCCAGTACTTC. This codes for CASRKEPETQYF.

V gene TRBV28 combines with J gene TRBJ1-1, with D hard to call. Trimming cost V 4 bases and J 3 bases, with 9 bases left between them. There are 13 residues in the CDR3. Per germline, CDR1 MDHEN and CDR2 SYDVKM. The CDR3 here is CASSSGLYTEAFF. The DNA of the CDR3 is TGTGCCAGCAGTTCCGGACTGTACACTGAAGCTTTCTTT.

The genes are TRBV28 and TRBJ2-1; D is ambiguous. Trimming left V 0 bases short and J 0 bases short, with 9 bases between. The CDR3 totals 16 residues. Per the germline V gene, CDR1 is MDHEN and CDR2 is SYDVKM. The CDR3, as DNA: TGTGCCAGCAGTTTATGGAAGGGCAGCTCCTACAATGAGCAGTTCTTC. Its translation: CASSLWKGSSYNEQFF.

The chain combines TRBV9 with TRBJ2-3, with 15 nucleotides matching TRBD2. The CDR3 extends over 16 amino acids. CDR1 is SGDLS, CDR2 YYNGEE, per germline. Trimming removed 3 bases from V and 3 bases from J; junction bases left unmatched: 2. The CDR3 loop is CASSEGLAGGTDTQYF. CDR3 coding DNA: TGTGCCAGCAGCGAAGGACTAGCGGGAGGGACAGATACGCAGTATTTT. The full variable domain, rest sourced from reference TRBV9 and TRBJ2-3, is DSGVTQTPKHLITATGQRVTLRCSPRSGDLSVYWYQQSLDQGLQFLIQYYNGEERAKGNILERFSAQQFPDLHSELNLSSLELGDSALYFCASSEGLAGGTDTQYFGPGTRLTVL.

This clone has just one count. The rearrangement uses TRBV5-4 and TRBJ1-1, with no clear D. The V gene's germline CDR1 is SGHNT and CDR2 YYREEE (reference sequence). The CDR3 spans 15 residues. V was shortened by 4 bases and J by 1 base, with 14 bases between the two germline ends. The DNA for the CDR3 is TGTGCCAGCAGCCCCCCCCGGCCGGGGAACACTGAAGCTTTCTTT. This codes for CASSPPRPGNTEAFF.

A note on this clone: Other DNA sequences in this sample translate to the same CDR3. The chain couples TRBV11-2 to TRBJ1-3; D remains ambiguous. V lost 5 bases to trimming and J lost 2 bases, with 13 bases between them. CDR1 SGHAT and CDR2 FQNNGV come from the germline V gene. CDR3 size: 15 residues. The CDR3 is CASSLMGGAGNTIYF. CDR3 sequence (DNA): TGTGCCAGCAGCCTAATGGGTGGGGCTGGAAACACCATATATTTT. Full variable domain (missing parts from reference TRBV11-2 and TRBJ1-3): EAGVAQSPRYKIIEKRQSVAFWCNPISGHATLYWYQQILGQGPKLLIQFQNNGVVDDSQLPKDRFSAERLKGVDSTLKIQPAKLEDSAVYLCASSLMGGAGNTIYFGEGSWLTVV.

This sequence joins TRBV5-1 and TRBJ1-3, with 8 bases matching TRBD1. From germline, CDR1 is SGHRS and CDR2 YFSETQ. V trimming: 0 bases; J trimming: 4 bases; junction bases outside the gene matches: 3. The CDR3 covers 15 residues. CDR3 loop: CASSLAQGAGNTIYF. The CDR3 DNA follows: TGCGCCAGCAGCTTGGCTCAGGGGGCAGGAAACACCATATATTTT.

This clone appeared a single time. J is TRBJ2-1 and V is TRBV7-2; maybe TRBD2 (7 bases). The CDR3 extends over 17 amino acids. Trimming shortened V by 0 bases and J by 5 bases, and 17 bases separated the two germline ends. The germline CDR1 and CDR2 sequences are SGHTA and FQGNSA. CDR3 sequence reads: CASSLAPGGGIHNEQFF. The CDR3 DNA follows: TGTGCCAGCAGCTTAGCGCCGGGGGGCGGAATCCACAATGAGCAGTTCTTC.

The chain recombines TRBV28 with TRBJ2-2; D perhaps matches TRBD1 (6 bases). The CDR3 runs 14 residues. The V and J ends lost 4 bases and 7 bases respectively, with 13 bases between them. Germline assignment: CDR1 MDHEN and CDR2 SYDVKM. The CDR3 DNA reads TGTGCCAGCAGTTCGGTGGGGGCTAGCGGGGAGCTGTTTTTT. Encoded protein: CASSSVGASGELFF.

This chain joins TRBV7-8 and TRBJ1-5; 10 nucleotides match TRBD1. The junction had 5 bases not matched to a gene; V was cut back by 0 bases and J by 6 bases. From germline, CDR1 is SGHVS and CDR2 FQNEAQ. The CDR3 runs 16 residues. CDR3 sequence: CASSLAGQGQGQPQHF. CDR3 DNA sequence: TGTGCCAGCAGCTTAGCGGGACAGGGGCAGGGTCAGCCCCAGCATTTT. Full variable domain (remainder filled in from reference TRBV7-8 and TRBJ1-5): GAGVSQSPRYKVAKRGQDVALRCDPISGHVSLFWYQQALGQGPEFLTYFQNEAQLDKSGLPSDRFFAERPEGSVSTLKIQRTQQEDSAVYLCASSLAGQGQGQPQHFGDGTRLSIL.

The chain links TRBV27 to TRBJ2-3; D remains unclear. V was pared by 0 bases and J by 2 bases, with 6 bases between. CDR1 MNHEY and CDR2 SMNVEV come from the germline V gene (reference sequence). The CDR3 extends over 14 amino acids. This CDR3 is CASSLSQDTDTQYF. The CDR3 bases are TGTGCCAGCAGTTTATCCCAGGACACAGATACGCAGTATTTT.

This sequence joins TRBV5-6 and TRBJ2-7; 7 bases agree with TRBD1. CDR1 SGHDT and CDR2 YYEEEE come from the germline V gene. The CDR3 consists of 15 residues. With 6 bases clipped from V and 0 bases from J, the junction kept 9 bases outside the gene matches. In nucleotides, the CDR3 is TGTGCCAGCAATCTAAGGGGGCAGAGCTCCTACGAGCAGTACTTC. As protein: CASNLRGQSSYEQYF.

This clone was observed once. The rearrangement uses TRBV7-7 and TRBJ2-1; the D is unclear. Trimming removed 2 bases at V and 4 bases at J, with 6 bases between. Per germline, CDR1 SSHAT and CDR2 FNYEAQ (reference sequence). The CDR3 runs 13 residues. Here the CDR3 reads CASSLNLYNEQFF. DNA for the CDR3: TGTGCCAGCAGCTTAAATCTTTACAATGAGCAGTTCTTC.

The gene calls are TRBV14 and TRBJ2-7; perhaps TRBD2 as D (5 bases). V lost 3 bases and J 6 bases, leaving 15 bases between the germline ends. Germline V lookup: CDR1 SGHDN, CDR2 FVKESK. The CDR3 has 14 amino acids. The CDR3 coding sequence is TGTGCCAGCAGCCATTCGGCCGGGGTTGGCGAGCAGTACTTC. Its protein is CASSHSAGVGEQYF.